Here is one T cell receptor beta chain with its context. The record originates from a study of blood T cell repertoires in COVID-19. Study background: Donors in Cohort 3 who had recovered were those with two negative PCRs, healthcare professional clearance, or resolution of their symptoms. PBMCs, B-cell-depleted T cells, or T cells provided the cDNA or gDNA that made up the material.

Participant age was roughly 18 to 90 years, and participants resided in around 24 US areas. Each participant's cohort was designated according to participant-reported clinical history. The CDR3 sequence is 13 residues long. In germline, CDR1 is MGHDK, CDR2 SYGVNS. Unmatched junction bases numbered 6, after V lost 7 bases and J lost 3 bases. Some clones are missing from TCRdb's copy, which holds only in-frame ones; the method was immunoSEQ multiplex PCR. The top ten clones hold approximately 1.9% of a sample with under 400,000 clones, approximately 89% of them seen once. The source material was PBMCs or T cells enriched from blood (not recorded which). The clonotype comes from a man in his forties in a cohort exposed to, infected with or recovered from COVID-19 (not recorded which). The chain uses TRBV25-1 and TRBJ2-7; 7 bases align to TRBD2. CDR3: CASTPAGNYEQYF. CDR3 sequence (DNA): TGTGCCAGCACGCCAGCGGGAAACTACGAGCAGTACTTC.